This T cell receptor (beta chain) is drawn from a study of T cells in Graves' hyperthyroidism and ophthalmopathy. Germline V lookup: CDR1 SGHRS, CDR2 YFSETQ. The CDR3 is made up of 15 amino acids. The trim removed 2 bases at V and 12 bases at J, leaving 9 bases unmatched. Uncontrolled infection, other autoimmune disease, pregnancy and lactation each barred patients from inclusion. Fresh peripheral blood, roughly 10 ml, was the source of the PBMCs. This clonotype was detected only a few times. RNA transcripts were the template for amplifying TCR beta CDR3 regions. TCR CDR3 underwent first-round RT-PCR with the HTBI primer set. MiXCR was run by TCRdb on the multiplex PCR reads, yielding one entry per CDR3 protein. The table includes under 800,000 distinct CDR3 sequences, 14% detected once.

The sample was blood. The chain uses TRBV5-1 and TRBJ2-1, with 12 nucleotides matching TRBD2. The TCR comes from a woman between 18 and 30 years old with Graves' hyperthyroidism. CDR3 residues: CASSFSTSGSSRQFF. The CDR3 coding sequence is TGCGCCAGCAGCTTCTCGACTAGCGGGAGTTCTCGGCAGTTCTTC. Complete variable domain (other parts from reference TRBV5-1 and TRBJ2-1): KAGVTQTPRYLIKTRGQQVTLSCSPISGHRSVSWYQQTPGQGLQFLFEYFSETQRNKGNFPGRFSGRQFSNSRSEMNVSTLELGDSALYLCASSFSTSGSSRQFFGPGTRLTVL.